This T cell receptor beta chain was retrieved from a study of cytomegalovirus exposure and HLA in healthy donors. Points from the study as a whole: The CMV antigen specificity of three CMV-associated chains was confirmed through in vitro analysis. Accounts indicate the classifier identified cytomegalovirus status with strong specificity and sensitivity. The listing of 150 to 200 TCR beta chains classed them as cytomegalovirus-associated.

This CDR3 comprises 14 residues. V was trimmed by 2 bases and J by 5 bases, leaving 13 bases between them. Germline V lookup: CDR1 MNHNS, CDR2 SASEGT. Clones were sequenced by immunoSEQ multiplex PCR, and TCRdb holds only the in-frame ones, with some missing. The table includes 130,000 or so clones, 80% to 90% detected once. The donors were part of the validation cohort, which consisted of about 120 subjects and was separate from the first cohort of about 720 subjects. In the case of this clone: Its antigen is still unknown.

J is TRBJ2-7 and V is TRBV6-1; weak D call: TRBD2 (5 bases). The receptor's source is a young woman in good health and CMV-seronegative. Material: PBMCs. CDR3 region: CASSELGRGDEQYF. CDR3 DNA sequence: TGTGCCAGCAGTGAATTAGGACGGGGAGACGAGCAGTACTTC.